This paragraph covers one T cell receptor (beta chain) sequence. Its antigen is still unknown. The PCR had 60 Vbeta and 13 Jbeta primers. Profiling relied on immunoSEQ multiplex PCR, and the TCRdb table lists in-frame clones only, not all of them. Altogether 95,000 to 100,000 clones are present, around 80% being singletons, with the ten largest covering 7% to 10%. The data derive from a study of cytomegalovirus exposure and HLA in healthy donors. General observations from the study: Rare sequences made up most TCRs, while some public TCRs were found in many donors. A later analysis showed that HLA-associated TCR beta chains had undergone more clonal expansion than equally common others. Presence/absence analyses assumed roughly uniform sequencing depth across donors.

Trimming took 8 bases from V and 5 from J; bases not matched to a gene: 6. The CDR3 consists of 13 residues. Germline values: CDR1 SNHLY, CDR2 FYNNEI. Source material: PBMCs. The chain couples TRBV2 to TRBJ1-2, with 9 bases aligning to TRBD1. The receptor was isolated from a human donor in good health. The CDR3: CASGDRGLYGYTF. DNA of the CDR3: TGTGCCAGCGGAGACAGGGGGTTGTATGGCTACACCTTC.